In its sample, the clone carrying this TCR beta chain was seen once. The record originates from a study of OX40 agonist ivuxolimab in advanced cancers. The wider study: Three patients showed partial responses: one hepatocellular carcinoma and two cutaneous melanoma cases.

The repertoire was sequenced with immunoSEQ multiplex PCR; TCRdb's copy has only in-frame clones and lacks some. The sample shows some 80,000 clones, approximately 85% of them seen only once. Trimming pared 1 base from V and 3 bases from J, leaving 9 bases between. The CDR3 is 14 residues long. CDR1 and CDR2 from the germline V gene are MNHEY and SVGAGI. This sequence joins TRBV6-5 and TRBJ1-1, with D uncertain. Sequencing was performed on CD4+ or CD8+ T cells sorted from blood, taken in a trial of the OX40 agonist ivuxolimab. This TCR came from an adult with an advanced solid tumor such as melanoma, head and neck, liver or kidney cancer. The CDR3 sequence: CASSYWNRDTEAFF. CDR3 nucleotide sequence: TGTGCCAGCAGTTACTGGAACCGGGACACTGAAGCTTTCTTT.